Below, 8 T cell receptor beta chains from the same sample are listed, as sequenced in a study of cytomegalovirus exposure and HLA in healthy donors (dated by TCRdb to about 2017). The library came from the immunoSEQ multiplex PCR assay. The multiplex PCR relied on a mix of 60 forward primers for TCR Vbeta segments and 13 reverse primers for TCR Jbeta segments. TCRdb obtained this table from immuneACCESS and retained in-frame rearrangements with V and J assigned. These tables miss some clones; where compared with another copy, unresolved V genes account for less than half of the shortfall, and the remainder is unexplained. A total of 140,000 or so clones appear in this sample, roughly 79% of them only once. The ten largest clonotypes hold 1.5% to 2% of the sample. The sequenced material came from PBMCs. Receptors originate from a young woman in good health and CMV-seronegative.

J is TRBJ2-3 and V is TRBV7-6; 9 bases line up with TRBD1. CDR1 and CDR2 from the germline V gene are SGHVS and FNYEAQ. The trim removed 0 bases at V and 14 bases at J, leaving 9 bases unmatched. The CDR3 spans 14 residues. CDR3 loop: CASSLAGGQGPGYF. CDR3 coding DNA: TGTGCCAGCAGCTTAGCGGGGGGACAGGGCCCTGGGTATTTT.

The rearrangement joins TRBV15 to TRBJ1-1; 9 bases match TRBD1. The CDR3 is 15 amino acids. J lost 4 bases, V lost 5 bases, and 8 bases had no gene match. Germline assignment: CDR1 LNHNV and CDR2 YYDKDF (reference sequence). The CDR3 DNA is TGTGCCACCAGCGATCCACAGGGGGCGATCACTGAAGCTTTCTTT. As protein: CATSDPQGAITEAFF.

This clone appeared once. One junction end does not reproduce the germline sequence, and a read error may be involved. The chain has TRBV6-6 and TRBJ2-3; TRBD1 aligns across 7 bases. This CDR3 contains 15 residues. Germline CDR1 reads MNHNY; CDR2 reads SVGAGI (reference sequence). This chain's CDR3 is CASSYPQGSTVTQYF. The CDR3 coding sequence is TGTGCCAGCAGTTACCCACAGGGGTCCACAGTTACGCAGTATTTT.

This clone has a handful of counts. The CDR3 sequence is CASQRNPGGFQPQHF. In nucleotides, the CDR3 is TGTGCCAGCCAAAGGAACCCAGGGGGCTTCCAGCCCCAGCATTTT. The rearrangement uses TRBV6-5 and TRBJ1-5; 8 positions agree with TRBD1. Germline V gene lookup returns CDR1 MNHEY and CDR2 SVGAGI. CDR3 length equals 15 residues. Germline trimming cut 8 bases from V and 7 bases from J; bases unmatched to any gene: 13.

The J gene is TRBJ2-6, the V gene TRBV27; D is undetermined. The CDR3 spans 15 residues. V was trimmed by 3 bases and J by 4 bases, leaving 10 bases between them. Germline values: CDR1 MNHEY, CDR2 SMNVEV (reference sequence). CDR3 in DNA: TGTGCCAGCAGTTTGCTGGGCCAGGGGGCCAACGTCCTGACTTTC. This sequence encodes CASSLLGQGANVLTF.

The chain is built from TRBV27 and TRBJ2-1; 11 bases fit TRBD2. Germline V gene lookup returns CDR1 MNHEY and CDR2 SMNVEV (reference sequence). The CDR3 covers 15 residues. V lost 0 bases to trimming and J lost 9 bases; unmatched junction nucleotides: 4. The CDR3 nucleotides read TGTGCCAGCAGTTTATCTAGCGGGGGGGCCGGTGAGCAGTTCTTC. As protein: CASSLSSGGAGEQFF.

As DNA, the CDR3 is TGCGCCAGCAGCCAGTATGGGACAGGTAATCAGCCCCAGCATTTT. Translation: CASSQYGTGNQPQHF. This sequence joins TRBV4-1 and TRBJ1-5; TRBD1 aligns across 8 bases. Germline V gene lookup returns CDR1 MGHRA and CDR2 YSYEKL. Losses at the gene ends were 3 bases for V and 4 bases for J; bases not matched to a gene: 5. The CDR3 covers 15 residues.

The chain links TRBV18 to TRBJ1-4; D perhaps matches TRBD1 (5 bases). Germline V gives CDR1 KGHSH, CDR2 LQKENI. The V and J ends lost 2 bases and 13 bases respectively, with 11 bases between them. The CDR3 runs 12 residues. DNA for the CDR3: TGTGCCAGCTCACCATCGGGGGAGGCACTGTTTTTT. It is translated as CASSPSGEALFF.